This T cell receptor (beta chain) comes out of a study of blood T cell repertoires in COVID-19. On the study more broadly: Both acute and convalescent COVID-19 samples were obtained from the United States, Italy and Spain. The cDNA or gDNA used as material had been derived from T cells, B-cell-depleted T cells, or PBMCs.

The CDR3 contains 15 residues. Germline V gives CDR1 SEHNR, CDR2 FQNEAQ (reference sequence). The V end was cut by 9 bases, the J end by 7 bases, with 24 bases between. In the authors' workflow: Scientists estimated how many nucleated cells there were by amplifying reference gene primers. Produced via immunoSEQ multiplex PCR; TCRdb's table is partial and in-frame only. V, J and clone size reflect that table, while D and trimming were determined from the DNA. The table has about 69,000 clones, more than 75% seen once. Enrollment of patients from Seattle took place during active infection, with longitudinal follow-up.

The chain combines TRBV7-9 with TRBJ1-2; D not certain. The receptor was isolated from a man between 40 and 49 years old with COVID-19, enrolled during active disease. Specimen: peripheral blood. The CDR3 coding sequence is TGTGCCAGTAGGAACTTGGACTTGCGGGTGGGTGGCTACACCTTC. Amino acid sequence: CASRNLDLRVGGYTF.